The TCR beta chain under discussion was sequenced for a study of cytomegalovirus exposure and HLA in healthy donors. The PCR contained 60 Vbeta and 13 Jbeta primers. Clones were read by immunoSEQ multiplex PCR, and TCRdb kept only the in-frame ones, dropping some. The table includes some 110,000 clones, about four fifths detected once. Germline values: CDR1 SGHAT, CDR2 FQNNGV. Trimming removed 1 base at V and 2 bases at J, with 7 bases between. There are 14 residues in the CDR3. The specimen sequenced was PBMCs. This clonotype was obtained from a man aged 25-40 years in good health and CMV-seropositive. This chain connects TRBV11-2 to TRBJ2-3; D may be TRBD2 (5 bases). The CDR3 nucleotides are TGTGCCAGCAGCTTAGGGCTAGCCACAGATACGCAGTATTTT. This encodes CASSLGLATDTQYF.